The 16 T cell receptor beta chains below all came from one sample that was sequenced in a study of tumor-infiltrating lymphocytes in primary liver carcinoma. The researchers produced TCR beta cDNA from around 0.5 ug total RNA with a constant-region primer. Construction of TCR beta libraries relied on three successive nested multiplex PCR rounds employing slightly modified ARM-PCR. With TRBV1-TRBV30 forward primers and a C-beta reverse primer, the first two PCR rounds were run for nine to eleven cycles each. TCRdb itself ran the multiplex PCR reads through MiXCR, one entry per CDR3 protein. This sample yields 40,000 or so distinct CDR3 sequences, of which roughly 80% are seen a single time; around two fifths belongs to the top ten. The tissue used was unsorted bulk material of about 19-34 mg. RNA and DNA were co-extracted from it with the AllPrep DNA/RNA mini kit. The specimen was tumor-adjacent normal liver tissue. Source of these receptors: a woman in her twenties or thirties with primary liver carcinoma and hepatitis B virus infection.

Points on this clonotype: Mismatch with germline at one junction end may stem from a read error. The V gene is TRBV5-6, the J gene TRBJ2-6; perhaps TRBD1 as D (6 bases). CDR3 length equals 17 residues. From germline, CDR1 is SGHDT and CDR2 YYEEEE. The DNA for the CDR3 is TGTGTCAGCAGCCAGGACAGCAGCTTCTCTGGGGCCAATCTCCTGACTTTC. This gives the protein CVSSQDSSFSGANLLTF.

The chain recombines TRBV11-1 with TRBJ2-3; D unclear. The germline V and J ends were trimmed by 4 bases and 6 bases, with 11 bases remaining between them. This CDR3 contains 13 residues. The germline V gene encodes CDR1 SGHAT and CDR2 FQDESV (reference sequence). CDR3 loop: CASSSALGDTQYF. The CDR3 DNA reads TGTGCCAGCAGCTCAGCGCTAGGGGATACGCAGTATTTT.

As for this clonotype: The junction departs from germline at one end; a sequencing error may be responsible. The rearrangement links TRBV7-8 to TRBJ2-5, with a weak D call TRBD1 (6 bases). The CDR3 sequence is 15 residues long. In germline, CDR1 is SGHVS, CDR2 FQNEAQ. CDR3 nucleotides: TGTACCAGCAGCTTAACAGGGCTCCCGGGGGAGACCCAGTACTTC. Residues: CTSSLTGLPGETQYF.

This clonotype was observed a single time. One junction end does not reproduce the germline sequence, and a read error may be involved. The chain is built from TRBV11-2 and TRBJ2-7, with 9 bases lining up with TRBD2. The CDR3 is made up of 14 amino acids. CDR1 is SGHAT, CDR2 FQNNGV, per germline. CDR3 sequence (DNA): TGTACCAGCAGCCTAGCTAGCGGGAATATCGAGCAGTATTTC. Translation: CTSSLASGNIEQYF.

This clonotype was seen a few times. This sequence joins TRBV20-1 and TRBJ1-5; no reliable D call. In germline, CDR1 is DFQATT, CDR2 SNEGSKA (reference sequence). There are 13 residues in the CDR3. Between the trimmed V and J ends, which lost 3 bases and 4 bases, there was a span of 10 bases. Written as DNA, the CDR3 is TGCAGTGCTAGTGACCACTATAATCAGCCCCAGCATTTT. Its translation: CSASDHYNQPQHF.

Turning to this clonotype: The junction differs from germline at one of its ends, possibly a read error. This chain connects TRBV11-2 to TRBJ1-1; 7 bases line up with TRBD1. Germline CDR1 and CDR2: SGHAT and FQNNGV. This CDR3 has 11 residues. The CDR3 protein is CASSPGTDTFF. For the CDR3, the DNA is TGTGCTAGCAGCCCCGGGACAGATACTTTCTTT.

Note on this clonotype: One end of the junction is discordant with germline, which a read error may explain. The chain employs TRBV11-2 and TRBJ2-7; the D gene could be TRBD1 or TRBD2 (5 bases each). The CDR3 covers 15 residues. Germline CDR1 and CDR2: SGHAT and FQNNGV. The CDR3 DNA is TGTGCCAGCAGCTTACGATGGACACGGGAAAACGAGCAGTATTTC. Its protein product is CASSLRWTRENEQYF.

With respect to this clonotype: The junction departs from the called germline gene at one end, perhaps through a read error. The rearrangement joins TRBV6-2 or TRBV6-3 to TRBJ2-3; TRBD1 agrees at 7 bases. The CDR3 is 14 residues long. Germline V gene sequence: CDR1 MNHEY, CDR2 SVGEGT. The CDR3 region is CAIKGAGDADTQCF. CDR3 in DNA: TGTGCCATCAAGGGGGCCGGGGACGCAGATACGCAGTGTTTT.

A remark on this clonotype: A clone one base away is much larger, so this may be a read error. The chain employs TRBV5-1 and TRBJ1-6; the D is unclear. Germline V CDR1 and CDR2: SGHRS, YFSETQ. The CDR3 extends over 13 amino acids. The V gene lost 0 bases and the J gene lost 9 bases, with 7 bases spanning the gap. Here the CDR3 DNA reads TGCGCCAGCAGCTTGGGGACCAGTTCACCCCTCCACTTT. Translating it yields CASSLGTSSPLHF.

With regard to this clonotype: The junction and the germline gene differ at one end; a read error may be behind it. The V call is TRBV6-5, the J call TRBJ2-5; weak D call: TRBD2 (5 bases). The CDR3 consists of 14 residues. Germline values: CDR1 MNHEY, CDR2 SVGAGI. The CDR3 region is CASRFNGNQEIQYF. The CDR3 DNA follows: TGTGCCAGCAGGTTTAACGGGAACCAGGAGATCCAGTACTTC.

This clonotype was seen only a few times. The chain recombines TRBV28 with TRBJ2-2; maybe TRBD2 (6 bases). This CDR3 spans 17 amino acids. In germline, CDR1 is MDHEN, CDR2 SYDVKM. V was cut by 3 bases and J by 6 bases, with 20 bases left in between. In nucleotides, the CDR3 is TGTGCCAGCAGTTTTCCCTCGGGGGTAACTGCACCCGGGGAGCTGTTTTTT. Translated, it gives CASSFPSGVTAPGELFF. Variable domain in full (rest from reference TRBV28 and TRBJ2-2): DVKVTQSSRYLVKRTGEKVFLECVQDMDHENMFWYRQDPGLGLRLIYFSYDVKMKEKGDIPEGYSVSREKKERFSLILESASTNQTSMYLCASSFPSGVTAPGELFFGEGSRLTVL.

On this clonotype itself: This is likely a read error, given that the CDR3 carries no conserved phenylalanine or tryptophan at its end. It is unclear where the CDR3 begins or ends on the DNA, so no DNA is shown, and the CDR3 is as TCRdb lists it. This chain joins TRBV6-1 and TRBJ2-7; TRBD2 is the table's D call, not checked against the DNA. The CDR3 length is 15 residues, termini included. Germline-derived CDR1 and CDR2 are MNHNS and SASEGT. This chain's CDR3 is CASSGLAEGSYAQNL.

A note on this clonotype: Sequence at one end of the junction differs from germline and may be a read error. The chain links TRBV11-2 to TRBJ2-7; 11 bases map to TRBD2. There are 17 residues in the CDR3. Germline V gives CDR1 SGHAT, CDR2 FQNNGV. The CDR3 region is CASSLAPLLAGANGQYF. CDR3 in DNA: TGTGCCAGTAGCTTAGCCCCGTTACTAGCGGGAGCGAACGGGCAATACTTC. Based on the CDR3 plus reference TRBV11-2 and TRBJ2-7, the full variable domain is EAGVAQSPRYKIIEKRQSVAFWCNPISGHATLYWYQQILGQGPKLLIQFQNNGVVDDSQLPKDRFSAERLKGVDSTLKIQPAKLEDSAVYLCASSLAPLLAGANGQYFGPGTRLTVT.

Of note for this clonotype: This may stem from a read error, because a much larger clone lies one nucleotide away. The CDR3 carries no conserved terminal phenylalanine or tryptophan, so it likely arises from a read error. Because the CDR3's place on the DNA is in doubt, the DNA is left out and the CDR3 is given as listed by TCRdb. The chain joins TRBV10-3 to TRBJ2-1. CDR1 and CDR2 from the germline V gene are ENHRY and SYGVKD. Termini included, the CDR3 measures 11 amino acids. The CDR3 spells CAISEYNEQSL.

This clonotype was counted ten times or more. Here the CDR3 DNA reads TGTGCCAGCAGCCCGCAAGGGGATGGACTAAGCTCTGGAAACACCATATATTTT. Amino acids: CASSPQGDGLSSGNTIYF. This chain uses TRBV7-9 with TRBJ1-3, with a tentative D call TRBD1 (5 bases). V lost 5 bases and J lost 0, with 20 bases in between. The CDR3 has 18 residues. Per germline, CDR1 SEHNR and CDR2 FQNEAQ (reference sequence).

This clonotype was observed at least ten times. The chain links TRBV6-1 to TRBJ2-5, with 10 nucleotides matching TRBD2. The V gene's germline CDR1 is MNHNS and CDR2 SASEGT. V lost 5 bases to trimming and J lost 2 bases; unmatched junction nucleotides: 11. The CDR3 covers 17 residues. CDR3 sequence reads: CASSLAPSGRGQETQYF. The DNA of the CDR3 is TGTGCCAGCAGTTTGGCCCCTAGCGGGAGAGGTCAAGAGACCCAGTACTTC.